A single sample is the source of the 19 T cell receptor beta chains below, sequenced in a study of T cells after yellow fever vaccination. One entry per CDR3 protein results from TCRdb running MiXCR on the 5' RACE reads. The sample lists fewer than 450,000 distinct CDR3 sequences; about 7.8% were seen once. The sequences come from PBMCs, collected more than 40 days after the first yellow fever vaccination. Source of these receptors: a man between 18 and 35 years old who received the YFV17D yellow fever vaccine.

The chain couples TRBV7-9 to TRBJ2-1, with unresolved D. The CDR3 spans 11 residues. Trimming stripped 1 base from V and 8 bases from J, with 3 bases between. Per germline, CDR1 SEHNR and CDR2 FQNEAQ (reference sequence). CDR3 DNA sequence: TGTGCCAGCAGCTTAGAGTATGAGCAGTTCTTC. It is translated as CASSLEYEQFF.

This clonotype was seen a few times. The chain joins TRBV27 to TRBJ2-5; possibly TRBD2 for D (5 bases). Trimming took off 4 bases at V and 3 bases at J, with 12 bases between the two ends. CDR1 MNHEY and CDR2 SMNVEV come from the germline V gene (reference sequence). This CDR3 has 14 amino acids. The CDR3 coding sequence is TGTGCCAGCAGTTGGTTCGGAGCGGAAGAGACCCAGTACTTC. Translated, it gives CASSWFGAEETQYF.

This clonotype was detected only a few times. V is TRBV27 and J is TRBJ1-4; maybe TRBD1 (5 bases). Trimming removed 6 bases at V and 7 bases at J, with 18 bases between. Germline values: CDR1 MNHEY, CDR2 SMNVEV (reference sequence). This CDR3 is 15 amino acids long. This CDR3 reads CASRPIQGIGEKLFF. DNA of the CDR3: TGTGCCAGCAGACCGATCCAGGGAATCGGTGAAAAACTGTTTTTT.

This clonotype was picked up a small number of times. This chain joins TRBV7-6 and TRBJ1-1; tentative D call: TRBD1 (5 bases). Germline V lookup: CDR1 SGHVS, CDR2 FNYEAQ. Trimming left V 5 bases short and J 1 base short, with 11 bases between. This CDR3 has 14 residues. The CDR3 region is CASSPTGQNTEAFF. CDR3 nucleotides: TGTGCCAGCAGCCCAACAGGACAGAACACTGAAGCTTTCTTT.

This chain joins TRBV9 and TRBJ1-1; D gene ambiguous. CDR3 length equals 12 residues. CDR1 is SGDLS, CDR2 YYNGEE, per germline. The ends were cut back, 3 bases at V and 11 bases at J, with 14 bases in the middle. The CDR3 nucleotides are TGTGCCAGCAGCGATGGCACAGCGAGGGCTTTCTTT. Its protein product is CASSDGTARAFF.

The V call is TRBV20-1, the J call TRBJ2-1, with TRBD2 matching over 10 bases. The CDR3 consists of 15 residues. Trimming at V came to 0 bases and at J to 6 bases, leaving 5 bases not matched to a gene. The germline V gene encodes CDR1 DFQATT and CDR2 SNEGSKA (reference sequence). CDR3 loop: CSARDAGTSANEQFF. DNA for the CDR3: TGCAGTGCTAGAGACGCCGGGACTAGCGCCAATGAGCAGTTCTTC.

The genes are TRBV11-3 and TRBJ2-5, with TRBD2 matching over 14 bases. The junction had 4 bases not matched to a gene; V was cut back by 4 bases and J by 0 bases. The CDR3 loop spans 17 amino acids. In germline, CDR1 is SGHNT, CDR2 YENEEA. CDR3 region: CASSSGTSGGYQETQYF. DNA of the CDR3: TGTGCCAGCAGCTCCGGGACTAGCGGGGGATACCAAGAGACCCAGTACTTC. Together with reference TRBV11-3 and TRBJ2-5, the CDR3 gives the full variable domain: EAGVVQSPRYKIIEKKQPVAFWCNPISGHNTLYWYLQNLGQGPELLIRYENEEAVDDSQLPKDRFSAERLKGVDSTLKIQPAELGDSAVYLCASSSGTSGGYQETQYFGPGTRLLVL.

This sequence joins TRBV7-9 and TRBJ1-2; D not certain. The CDR3 consists of 11 residues. Between the trimmed V and J ends, which lost 5 bases and 9 bases, there was a span of 10 bases. Germline CDR1 reads SEHNR; CDR2 reads FQNEAQ (reference sequence). The CDR3 loop is CASSPSDRYTF. CDR3 coding DNA: TGTGCCAGCAGCCCGAGTGACCGCTACACCTTC.

V and J are TRBV2 and TRBJ2-7; TRBD1 or TRBD2 may be the D gene (5 bases each). The CDR3 spans 16 residues. Trimming removed 7 bases from V and 1 base from J, with 20 bases in between. Germline values: CDR1 SNHLY, CDR2 FYNNEI. CDR3 nucleotide sequence: TGTGCCAGCACCGGACCCTTCGGGACCTCGTCCTACGAGCAGTACTTC. It encodes CASTGPFGTSSYEQYF.

The chain has TRBV5-1 and TRBJ2-3; 14 positions match TRBD2. The V gene's germline CDR1 is SGHRS and CDR2 YFSETQ. This CDR3 region has 18 residues. V shed 3 bases and J 1 base; nucleotides not matched to a gene: 7. Here the CDR3 DNA reads TGCGCCAGCAGCTCTGGGACTAGCGGGGGACTAGGCACAGATACGCAGTATTTT. It encodes CASSSGTSGGLGTDTQYF.

This clonotype was detected many times. This chain joins TRBV11-2 and TRBJ2-7; 9 bases line up with TRBD1. This CDR3 comprises 19 residues. Germline V gene lookup returns CDR1 SGHAT and CDR2 FQNNGV. Unmatched junction bases numbered 18, after V lost 5 bases and J lost 1 base. The CDR3, as DNA: TGTGCCAGCAGCCTAGGCCATTATGCGAGGGGACAGGGATCCTACGAGCAGTACTTC. As protein: CASSLGHYARGQGSYEQYF.

The V and J genes are TRBV4-3 and TRBJ2-5, with 13 nucleotides matching TRBD2. The CDR3 length is 18 residues. The trim removed 0 bases at V and 0 bases at J, leaving 4 bases unmatched. Germline values: CDR1 LGHNA, CDR2 YSLEER. CDR3 bases: TGCGCCAGCAGCCAAGATGGACTAGCGGGGGTAAACCAAGAGACCCAGTACTTC. Its translation is CASSQDGLAGVNQETQYF.

This clonotype came up a few times. The chain is built from TRBV7-2 and TRBJ1-1; 10 bases align to TRBD1. From germline, CDR1 is SGHTA and CDR2 FQGNSA. V lost 4 bases to trimming and J lost 6 bases; unmatched junction nucleotides: 5. This CDR3 has 14 amino acids. CDR3 sequence: CASSSTGGWAEAFF. CDR3 sequence (DNA): TGTGCCAGCAGCTCGACAGGGGGCTGGGCTGAAGCTTTCTTT. Based on the CDR3 plus reference TRBV7-2 and TRBJ1-1, the full variable domain is GAGVSQSPSNKVTEKGKDVELRCDPISGHTALYWYRQSLGQGLEFLIYFQGNSAPDKSGLPSDRFSAERTGGSVSTLTIQRTQQEDSAVYLCASSSTGGWAEAFFGQGTRLTVV.

This clonotype appeared many times. The DNA for the CDR3 is TGTGCCAGCAGCTTCGACAGGGCTAATGAGCAGTTCTTC. Protein product: CASSFDRANEQFF. The rearrangement links TRBV5-4 to TRBJ2-1; TRBD1 matches 7 bases. V was pared by 2 bases and J by 7 bases, with 3 bases of the junction left unmatched. This CDR3 has 13 residues. Looked up from germline, CDR1 is SGHNT and CDR2 is YYREEE (reference sequence).

V is TRBV7-8 and J is TRBJ2-4; TRBD2 is a possible D gene (6 bases). Germline V gene sequence: CDR1 SGHVS, CDR2 FQNEAQ. The CDR3 covers 18 residues. V was trimmed by 1 base and J by 3 bases, leaving 19 bases between them. The chain's CDR3 is CASSLGRASMTFKNIQYF. CDR3 nucleotide sequence: TGTGCCAGCAGCTTAGGGAGGGCAAGTATGACTTTCAAAAACATTCAGTACTTC. The full variable domain, completed using reference TRBV7-8 and TRBJ2-4, is GAGVSQSPRYKVAKRGQDVALRCDPISGHVSLFWYQQALGQGPEFLTYFQNEAQLDKSGLPSDRFFAERPEGSVSTLKIQRTQQEDSAVYLCASSLGRASMTFKNIQYFGAGTRLSVL.

In its sample, this clonotype was seen a few times. In DNA form, the CDR3 reads TGTGCCAGCAGGACTTCCCTTGAGACCCAGTACTTC. This translates into CASRTSLETQYF. The chain links TRBV6-2 or TRBV6-3 to TRBJ2-5, with D uncertain. Germline V gene data show CDR1 as MNHEY and CDR2 as SVGEGT. Trimming removed 6 bases from V and 5 bases from J, with 10 bases in between. The CDR3 sequence is 12 residues long.

This clonotype was counted between two and nine times. This rearrangement joins TRBV6-2 or TRBV6-3 to TRBJ2-3; tentatively, D is TRBD1 or TRBD2 (5 bases each). Germline V lookup: CDR1 MNHEY, CDR2 SVGEGT. This CDR3 has 18 residues. V was clipped by 2 bases and J by 3 bases, with 21 bases between them. The CDR3 protein is CASSYRDPIQTWTDTQYF. In nucleotides, the CDR3 is TGTGCCAGCAGTTACCGGGACCCCATTCAGACGTGGACAGATACGCAGTATTTT.

The chain is built from TRBV5-4 and TRBJ2-3; TRBD2 agrees at 7 bases. Germline CDR1 and CDR2: SGHNT and YYREEE (reference sequence). V was clipped by 0 bases and J by 4 bases; unmatched bases: 17. The CDR3 has 19 residues. CDR3 region: CASSLAWLAVGTSADTQYF. The CDR3 region has the DNA TGTGCCAGCAGCTTGGCCTGGCTAGCGGTGGGTACCTCGGCAGATACGCAGTATTTT.

This clonotype was found a few times. The chain recombines TRBV29-1 with TRBJ2-1; tentative D call: TRBD2 (6 bases). The V gene lost 3 bases and the J gene lost 7 bases, with 19 bases spanning the gap. Germline V gene data show CDR1 as SQVTM and CDR2 as ANQGSEA. This CDR3 comprises 15 residues. The CDR3 region is CSVDKGLPKRNEQFF. As DNA, the CDR3 is TGCAGCGTTGATAAAGGACTACCTAAGAGGAATGAGCAGTTCTTC.